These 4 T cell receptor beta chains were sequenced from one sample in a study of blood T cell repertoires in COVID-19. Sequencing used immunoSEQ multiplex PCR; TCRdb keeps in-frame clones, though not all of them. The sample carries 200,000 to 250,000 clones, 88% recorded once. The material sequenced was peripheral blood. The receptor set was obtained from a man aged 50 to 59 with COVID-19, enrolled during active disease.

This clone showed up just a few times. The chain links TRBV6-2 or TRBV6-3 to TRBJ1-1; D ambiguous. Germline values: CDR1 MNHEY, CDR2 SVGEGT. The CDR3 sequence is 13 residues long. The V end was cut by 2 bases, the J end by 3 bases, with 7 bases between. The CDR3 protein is CASSYRSDTEAFF. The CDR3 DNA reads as TGTGCCAGCAGTTACCGCTCGGACACTGAAGCTTTCTTT.

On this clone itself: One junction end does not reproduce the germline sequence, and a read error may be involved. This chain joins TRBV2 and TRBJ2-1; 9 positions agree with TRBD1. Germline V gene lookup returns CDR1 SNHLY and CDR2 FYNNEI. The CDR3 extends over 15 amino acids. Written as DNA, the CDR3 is TGTGCCAGCAGAGAAGGACAGGGGCCCTACAATGAGCAGTTCTTC. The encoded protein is CASREGQGPYNEQFF.

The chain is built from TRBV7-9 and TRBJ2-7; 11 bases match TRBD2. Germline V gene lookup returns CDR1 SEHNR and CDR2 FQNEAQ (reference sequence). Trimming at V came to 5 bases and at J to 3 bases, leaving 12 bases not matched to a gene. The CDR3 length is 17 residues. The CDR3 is CASSPNPPGTSGYEQYF. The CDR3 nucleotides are TGTGCCAGCAGCCCCAACCCCCCCGGGACTAGCGGCTACGAGCAGTACTTC.

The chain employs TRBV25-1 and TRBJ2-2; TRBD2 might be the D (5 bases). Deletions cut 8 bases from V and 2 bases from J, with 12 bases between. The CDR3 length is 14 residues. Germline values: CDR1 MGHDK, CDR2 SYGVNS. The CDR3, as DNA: TGTGCCAGCGGACGTGAGGGAAACACCGGGGAGCTGTTTTTT. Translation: CASGREGNTGELFF.